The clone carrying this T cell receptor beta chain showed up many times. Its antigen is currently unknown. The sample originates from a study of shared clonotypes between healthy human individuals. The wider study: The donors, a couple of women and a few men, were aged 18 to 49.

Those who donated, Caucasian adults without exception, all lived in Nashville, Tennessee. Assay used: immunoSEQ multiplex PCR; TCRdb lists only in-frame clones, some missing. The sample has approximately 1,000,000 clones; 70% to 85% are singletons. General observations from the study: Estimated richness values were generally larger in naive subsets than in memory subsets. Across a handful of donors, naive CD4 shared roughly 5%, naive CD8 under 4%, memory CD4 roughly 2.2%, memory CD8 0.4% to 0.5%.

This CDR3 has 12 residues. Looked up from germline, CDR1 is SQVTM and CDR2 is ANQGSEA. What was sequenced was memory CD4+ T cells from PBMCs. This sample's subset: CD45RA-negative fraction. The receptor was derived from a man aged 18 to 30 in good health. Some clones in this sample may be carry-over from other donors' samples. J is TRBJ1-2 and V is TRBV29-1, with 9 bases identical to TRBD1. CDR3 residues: CSADRGLRGYTF. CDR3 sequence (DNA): TGCAGTGCCGACAGGGGGTTGAGAGGCTACACCTTC.